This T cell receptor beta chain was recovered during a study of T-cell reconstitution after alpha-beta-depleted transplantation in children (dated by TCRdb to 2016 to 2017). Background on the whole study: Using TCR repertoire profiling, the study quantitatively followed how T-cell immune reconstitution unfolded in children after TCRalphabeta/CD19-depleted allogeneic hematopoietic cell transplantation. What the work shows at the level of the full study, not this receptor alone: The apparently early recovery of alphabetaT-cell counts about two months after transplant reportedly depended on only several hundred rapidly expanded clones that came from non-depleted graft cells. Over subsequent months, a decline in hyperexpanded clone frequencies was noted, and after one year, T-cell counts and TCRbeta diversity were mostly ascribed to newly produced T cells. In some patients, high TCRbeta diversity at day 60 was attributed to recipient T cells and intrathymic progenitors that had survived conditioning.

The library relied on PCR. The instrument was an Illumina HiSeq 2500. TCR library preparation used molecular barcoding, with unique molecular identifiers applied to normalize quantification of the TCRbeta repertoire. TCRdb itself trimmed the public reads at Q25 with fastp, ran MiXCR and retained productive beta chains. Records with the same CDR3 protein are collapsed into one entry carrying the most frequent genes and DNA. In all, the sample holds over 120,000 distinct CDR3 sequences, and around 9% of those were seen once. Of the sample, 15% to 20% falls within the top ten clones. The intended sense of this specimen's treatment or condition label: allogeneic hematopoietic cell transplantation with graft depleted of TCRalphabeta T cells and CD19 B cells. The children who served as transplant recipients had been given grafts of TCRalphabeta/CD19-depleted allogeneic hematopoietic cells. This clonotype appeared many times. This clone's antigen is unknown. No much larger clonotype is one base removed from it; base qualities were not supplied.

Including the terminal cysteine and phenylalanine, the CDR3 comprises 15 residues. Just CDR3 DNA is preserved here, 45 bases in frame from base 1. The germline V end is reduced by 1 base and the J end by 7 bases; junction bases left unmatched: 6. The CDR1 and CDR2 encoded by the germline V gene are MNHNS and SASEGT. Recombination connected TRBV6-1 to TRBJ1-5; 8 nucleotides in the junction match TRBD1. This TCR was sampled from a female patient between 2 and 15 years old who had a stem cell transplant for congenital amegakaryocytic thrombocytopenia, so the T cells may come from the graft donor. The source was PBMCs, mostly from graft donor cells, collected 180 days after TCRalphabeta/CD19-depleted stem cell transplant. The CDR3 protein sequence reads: CASSEGAGGRQPQHF. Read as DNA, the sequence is TGTGCCAGCAGTGAAGGGGCAGGGGGCAGGCAGCCCCAGCATTTT.